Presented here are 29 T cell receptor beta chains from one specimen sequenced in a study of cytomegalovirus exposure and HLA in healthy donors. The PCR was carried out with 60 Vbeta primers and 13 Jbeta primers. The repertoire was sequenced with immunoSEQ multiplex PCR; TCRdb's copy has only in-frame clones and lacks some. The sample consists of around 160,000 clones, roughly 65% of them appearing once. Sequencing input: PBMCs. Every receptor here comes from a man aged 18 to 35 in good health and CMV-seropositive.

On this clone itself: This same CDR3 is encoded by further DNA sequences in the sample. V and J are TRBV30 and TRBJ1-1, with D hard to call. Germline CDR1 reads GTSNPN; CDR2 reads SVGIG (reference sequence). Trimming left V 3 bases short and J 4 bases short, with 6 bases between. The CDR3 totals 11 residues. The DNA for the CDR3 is TGTGCCTGGAGCGTATCCACTGAAGCTTTCTTT. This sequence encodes CAWSVSTEAFF.

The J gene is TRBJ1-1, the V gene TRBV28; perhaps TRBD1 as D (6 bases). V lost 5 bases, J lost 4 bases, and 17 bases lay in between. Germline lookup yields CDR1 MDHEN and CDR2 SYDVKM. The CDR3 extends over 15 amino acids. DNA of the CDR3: TGTGCCAGCAGTCCCGGACAGTTTTGGGGCACTGAAGCTTTCTTT. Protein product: CASSPGQFWGTEAFF.

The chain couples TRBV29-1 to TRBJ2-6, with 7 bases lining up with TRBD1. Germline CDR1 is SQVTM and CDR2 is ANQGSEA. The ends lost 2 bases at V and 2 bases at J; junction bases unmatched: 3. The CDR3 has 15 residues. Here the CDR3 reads CSVEPQGAGANVLTF. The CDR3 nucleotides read TGCAGCGTTGAACCCCAGGGGGCTGGGGCCAACGTCCTGACTTTC.

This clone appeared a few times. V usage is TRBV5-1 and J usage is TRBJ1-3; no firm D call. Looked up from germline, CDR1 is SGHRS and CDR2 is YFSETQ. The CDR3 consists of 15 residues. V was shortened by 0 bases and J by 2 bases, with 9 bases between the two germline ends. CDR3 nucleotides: TGCGCCAGCAGCTTGGACAGTGACCCTGGAAACACCATATATTTT. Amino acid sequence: CASSLDSDPGNTIYF.

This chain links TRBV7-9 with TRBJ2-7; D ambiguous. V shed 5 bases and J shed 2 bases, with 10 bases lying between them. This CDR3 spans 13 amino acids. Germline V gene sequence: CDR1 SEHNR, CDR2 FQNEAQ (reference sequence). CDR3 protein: CASSEVITYEQYV. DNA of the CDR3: TGTGCCAGCAGCGAGGTGATCACCTACGAGCAGTACGTC.

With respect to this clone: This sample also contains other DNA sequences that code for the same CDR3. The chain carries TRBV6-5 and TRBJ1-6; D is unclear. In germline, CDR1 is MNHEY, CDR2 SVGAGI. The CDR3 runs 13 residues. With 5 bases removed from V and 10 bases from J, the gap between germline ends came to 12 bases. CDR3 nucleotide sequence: TGTGCCAGCAGTCCCACTACGGGGTCACCCCTCCACTTT. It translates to CASSPTTGSPLHF.

The CDR3 sequence: CASSPDRVYGYTF. The CDR3 DNA follows: TGTGCCAGCTCACCAGACAGGGTTTATGGCTACACCTTC. The chain employs TRBV18 and TRBJ1-2; 7 nucleotides line up with TRBD1. CDR3 size: 13 residues. CDR1 is KGHSH, CDR2 LQKENI, per germline. With 2 bases clipped from V and 5 bases from J, the junction kept 2 bases outside the gene matches. Using reference TRBV18 and TRBJ1-2 for the parts outside the CDR3, the full variable domain is NAGVMQNPRHLVRRRGQEARLRCSPMKGHSHVYWYRQLPEEGLKFMVYLQKENIIDESGMPKERFSAEFPKEGPSILRIQQVVRGDSAAYFCASSPDRVYGYTFGSGTRLTVV.

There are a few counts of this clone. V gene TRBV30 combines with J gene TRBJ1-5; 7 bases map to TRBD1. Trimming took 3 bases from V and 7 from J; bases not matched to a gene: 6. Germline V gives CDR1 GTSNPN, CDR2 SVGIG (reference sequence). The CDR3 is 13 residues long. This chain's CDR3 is CAWSRGVGQPQHF. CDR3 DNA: TGTGCCTGGAGCAGGGGGGTGGGGCAGCCCCAGCATTTT.

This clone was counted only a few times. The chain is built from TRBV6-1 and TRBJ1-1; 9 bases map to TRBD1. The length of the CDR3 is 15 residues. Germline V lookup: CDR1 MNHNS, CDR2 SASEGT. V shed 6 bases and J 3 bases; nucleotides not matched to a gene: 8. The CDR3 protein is CASRTEWTGDTEAFF. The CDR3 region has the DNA TGTGCCAGCAGAACCGAATGGACAGGGGACACTGAAGCTTTCTTT.

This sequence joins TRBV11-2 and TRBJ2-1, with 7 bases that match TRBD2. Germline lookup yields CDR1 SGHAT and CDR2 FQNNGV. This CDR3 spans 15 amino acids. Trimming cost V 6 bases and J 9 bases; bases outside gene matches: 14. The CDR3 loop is CASSQPIGEGSEQFF. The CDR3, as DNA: TGTGCCAGCAGTCAACCCATCGGGGAGGGCAGTGAGCAGTTCTTC.

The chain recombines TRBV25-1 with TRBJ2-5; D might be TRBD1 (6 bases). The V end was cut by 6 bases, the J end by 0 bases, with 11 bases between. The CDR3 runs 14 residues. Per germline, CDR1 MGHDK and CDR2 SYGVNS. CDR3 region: CASRDRGYQETQYF. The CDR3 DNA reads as TGTGCCAGCAGGGACAGAGGATACCAAGAGACCCAGTACTTC.

This CDR3 reads CASSLDREVPHQPQHF. Written as DNA, the CDR3 is TGTGCCAGCAGCTTGGACAGGGAAGTCCCCCATCAGCCCCAGCATTTT. The J gene is TRBJ1-5, the V gene TRBV5-4; D is perhaps TRBD1 (6 bases). In germline, CDR1 is SGHNT, CDR2 YYREEE (reference sequence). V was pared by 0 bases and J by 5 bases, with 15 bases between. The CDR3 has 16 residues.

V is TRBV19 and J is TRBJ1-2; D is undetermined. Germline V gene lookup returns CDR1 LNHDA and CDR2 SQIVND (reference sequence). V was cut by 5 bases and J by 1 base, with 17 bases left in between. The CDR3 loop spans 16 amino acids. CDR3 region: CASSGESFANNYGYTF. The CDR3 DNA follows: TGTGCCAGTAGTGGAGAAAGTTTTGCTAATAACTATGGCTACACCTTC.

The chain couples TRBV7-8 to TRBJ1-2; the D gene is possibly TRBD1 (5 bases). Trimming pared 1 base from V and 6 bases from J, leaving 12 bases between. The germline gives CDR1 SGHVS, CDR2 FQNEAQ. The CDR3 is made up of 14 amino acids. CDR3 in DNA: TGTGCCAGCAGCTTAGGTAGCTCAGGGAATGGCTACACCTTC. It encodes CASSLGSSGNGYTF.

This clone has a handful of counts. As DNA, the CDR3 is TGTGCCAGCAGCTCGGGGGGTGAGCAGTACGTC. It is translated as CASSSGGEQYV. The chain uses TRBV5-6 and TRBJ2-7, with 7 nucleotides matching TRBD2. From germline, CDR1 is SGHDT and CDR2 YYEEEE. CDR3 length equals 11 residues. Germline trimming cut 3 bases from V and 7 bases from J; bases unmatched to any gene: 1.

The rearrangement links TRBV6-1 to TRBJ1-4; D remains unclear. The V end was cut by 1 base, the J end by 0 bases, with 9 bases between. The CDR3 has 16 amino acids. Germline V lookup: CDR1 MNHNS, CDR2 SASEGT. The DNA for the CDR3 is TGTGCCAGCAGTGAAGGGCCGGGAACAACTAATGAAAAACTGTTTTTT. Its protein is CASSEGPGTTNEKLFF.

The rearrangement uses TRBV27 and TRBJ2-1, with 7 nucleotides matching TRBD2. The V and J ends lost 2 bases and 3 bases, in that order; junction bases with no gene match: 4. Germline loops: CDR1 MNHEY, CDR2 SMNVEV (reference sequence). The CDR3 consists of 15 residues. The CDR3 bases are TGTGCCAGCAGTTTAAGGCTAGCGGACTACAATGAGCAGTTCTTC. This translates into CASSLRLADYNEQFF.

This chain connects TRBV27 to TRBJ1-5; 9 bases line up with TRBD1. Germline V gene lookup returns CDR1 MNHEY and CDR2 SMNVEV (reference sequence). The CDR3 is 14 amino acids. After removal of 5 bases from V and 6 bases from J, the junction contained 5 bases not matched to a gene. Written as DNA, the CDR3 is TGTGCCAGCAGTAGAACAGGGGGCGGTCAGCCCCAGCATTTT. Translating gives CASSRTGGGQPQHF.

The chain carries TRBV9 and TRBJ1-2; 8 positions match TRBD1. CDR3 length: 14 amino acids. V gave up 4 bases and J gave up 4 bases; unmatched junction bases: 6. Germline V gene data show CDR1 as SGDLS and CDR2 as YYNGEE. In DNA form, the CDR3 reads TGTGCCAGCAGCCTAGGACAGGGTGTCTATGGCTACACCTTC. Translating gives CASSLGQGVYGYTF.

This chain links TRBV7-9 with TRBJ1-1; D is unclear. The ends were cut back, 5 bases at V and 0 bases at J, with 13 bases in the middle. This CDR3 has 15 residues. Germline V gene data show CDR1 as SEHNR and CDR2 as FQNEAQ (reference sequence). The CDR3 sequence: CASSPRVAMNTEAFF. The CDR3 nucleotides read TGTGCCAGCAGCCCGCGGGTAGCCATGAACACTGAAGCTTTCTTT.

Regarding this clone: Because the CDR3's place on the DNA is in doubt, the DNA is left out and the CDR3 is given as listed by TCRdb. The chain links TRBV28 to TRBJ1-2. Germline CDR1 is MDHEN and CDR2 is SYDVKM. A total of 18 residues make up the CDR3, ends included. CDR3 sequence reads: CASRVGGTGSVRGYGYTF.

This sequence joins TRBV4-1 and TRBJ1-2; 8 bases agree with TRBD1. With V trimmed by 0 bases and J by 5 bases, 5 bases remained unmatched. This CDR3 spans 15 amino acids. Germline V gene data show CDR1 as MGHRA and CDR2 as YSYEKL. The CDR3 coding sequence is TGCGCCAGCAGCCAAGAGGAAGGGACAGGTTATGGCTACACCTTC. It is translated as CASSQEEGTGYGYTF.

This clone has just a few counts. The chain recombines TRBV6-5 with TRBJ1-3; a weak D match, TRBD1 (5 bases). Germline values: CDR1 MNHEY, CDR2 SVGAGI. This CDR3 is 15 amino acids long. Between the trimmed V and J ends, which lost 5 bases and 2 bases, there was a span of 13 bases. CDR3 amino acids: CASSATRDPGNTIYF. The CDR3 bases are TGTGCCAGCAGTGCAACCAGGGATCCTGGAAACACCATATATTTT.

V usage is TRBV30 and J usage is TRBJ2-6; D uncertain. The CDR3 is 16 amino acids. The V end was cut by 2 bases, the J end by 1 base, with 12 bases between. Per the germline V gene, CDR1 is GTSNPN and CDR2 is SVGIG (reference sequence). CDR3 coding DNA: TGTGCCTGGAGTACGCAGGTCCTTTCTGGGGCCAACGTCCTGACTTTC. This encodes CAWSTQVLSGANVLTF.

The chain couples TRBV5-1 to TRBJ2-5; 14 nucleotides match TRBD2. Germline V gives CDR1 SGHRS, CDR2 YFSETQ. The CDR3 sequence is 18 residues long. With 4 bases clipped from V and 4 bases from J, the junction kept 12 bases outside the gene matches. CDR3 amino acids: CASSPGTSGRDDGETQYF. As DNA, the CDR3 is TGCGCCAGCAGCCCCGGGACTAGCGGGAGAGACGATGGAGAGACCCAGTACTTC.

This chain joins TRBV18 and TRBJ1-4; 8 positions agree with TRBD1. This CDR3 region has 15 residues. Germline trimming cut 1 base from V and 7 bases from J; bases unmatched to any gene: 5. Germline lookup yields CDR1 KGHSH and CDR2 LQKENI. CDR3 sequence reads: CASSPQDREGEKLFF. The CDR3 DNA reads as TGTGCCAGCTCACCACAGGACAGGGAGGGTGAAAAACTGTTTTTT.

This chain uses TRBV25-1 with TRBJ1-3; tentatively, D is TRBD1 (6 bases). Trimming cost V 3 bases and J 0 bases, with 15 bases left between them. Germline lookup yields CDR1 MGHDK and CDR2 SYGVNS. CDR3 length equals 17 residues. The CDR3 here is CASSEPVGGRSGNTIYF. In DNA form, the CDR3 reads TGTGCCAGCAGTGAGCCCGTTGGGGGCCGCTCTGGAAACACCATATATTTT.

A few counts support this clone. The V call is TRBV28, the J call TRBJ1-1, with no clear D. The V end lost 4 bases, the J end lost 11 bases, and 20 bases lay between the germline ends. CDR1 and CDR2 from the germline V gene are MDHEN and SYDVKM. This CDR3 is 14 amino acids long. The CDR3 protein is CASSSSRMAFWAFF. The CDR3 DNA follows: TGTGCCAGCAGTTCCTCGCGGATGGCGTTTTGGGCTTTCTTT.

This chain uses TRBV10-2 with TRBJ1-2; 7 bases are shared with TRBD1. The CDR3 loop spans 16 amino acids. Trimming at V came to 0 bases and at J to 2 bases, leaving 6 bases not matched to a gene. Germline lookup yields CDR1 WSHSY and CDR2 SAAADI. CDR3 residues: CASSESNRGANYGYTF. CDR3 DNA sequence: TGCGCCAGCAGTGAGTCCAACAGGGGAGCGAACTATGGCTACACCTTC.